This T cell receptor beta chain was observed in a study of cytomegalovirus exposure and HLA in healthy donors. Study-level findings and limits: Most likely, a cluster of highly shared sequence variants arose as a sequencing artifact. Accurate prediction of most subjects' HLA-A and HLA-B alleles from TCR beta sequences was reported. Association of a missense DCLRE1C variant with TCR beta V- and J-gene trimming was reported in a later analysis. Most observed TCR sequences were rare, whereas some public TCRs were detected in many donors.

The CDR3 is made up of 15 amino acids. Germline V gene data show CDR1 as WSHSY and CDR2 as SAAADI. Trimming left V 6 bases short and J 5 bases short, with 17 bases between. Vbeta (60) and Jbeta (13) primers were used in the PCR. Data came from immunoSEQ multiplex PCR; TCRdb stores just in-frame clones and leaves some out. Counted here are 85,000 to 130,000 clones, over 60% occurring once; the ten biggest clones make up 3.5% to 5%. Notes on this clone: What it recognizes is unknown.

This TCR came from a female donor in good health and CMV-seropositive. This rearrangement joins TRBV10-2 to TRBJ2-1, with D tentatively TRBD2 (7 bases). Sequenced input: PBMCs. The CDR3 coding sequence is TGCGCCAGCAGGGACCCAGGGAGGGACAACAATGAGCAGTTCTTC. Its protein product is CASRDPGRDNNEQFF.